The 30 T cell receptor beta chains below come from one sample, sequenced in a study of synovial regulatory T cells in juvenile arthritis. Sequenced by immunoSEQ multiplex PCR; TCRdb stores in-frame clones only, minus some. This sample contains 9,000 to 10,000 clones. Material for sequencing was Treg cells from blood. Subset meaning: remaining (HLA-DR-negative) circulating blood Treg cells. These receptors were collected from a donor under 30 with juvenile idiopathic arthritis.

V gene TRBV6-6 combines with J gene TRBJ2-7. Germline loops: CDR1 MNHNY, CDR2 SVGAGI (reference sequence). The CDR3 totals 14 residues. DNA is not on record. CDR3 residues: CASSYQGGAYEQYF.

Its frequency marks this clone as medium-sized (0.01 to 0.1%). The rearrangement uses TRBV18 and TRBJ1-4; TCRdb gives TRBD1 as the D gene, but with no DNA this cannot be confirmed. The CDR3 totals 13 residues. No DNA is given. In germline, CDR1 is KGHSH, CDR2 LQKENI. CDR3 sequence reads: CASSGQSNEKLFF.

The rearrangement links TRBV4-2 to TRBJ2-2; the TCRdb call, TRBD1, lacks DNA for checking. The CDR3 has 16 residues. No DNA appears here. Per germline, CDR1 LGHNA and CDR2 YNFKEQ. CDR3 amino acids: CASSLAGTPITGELFF.

This chain connects TRBV6-1 to TRBJ2-3; TCRdb's D call of TRBD1 is untestable without DNA. The germline CDR1 and CDR2 sequences are MNHNS and SASEGT. The CDR3 extends over 14 amino acids. Only the protein sequence is given. This chain's CDR3 is CASSEQGAGDTQYF.

This sequence joins TRBV12-5 and TRBJ1-2. The germline gives CDR1 LGHNT, CDR2 FRNRAP. The CDR3 runs 16 residues. The record lacks a DNA sequence. CDR3 protein: CASGLVTGGASYGYTF.

The chain uses TRBV7-2 and TRBJ2-7; the D call from TCRdb, TRBD1, cannot be confirmed without DNA. This CDR3 has 14 amino acids. Only the protein is available. Germline assignment: CDR1 SGHTA and CDR2 FQGNSA. CDR3 sequence reads: CASSRPGQLYEQYF.

V is TRBV5-1 and J is TRBJ2-7; TCRdb's D call, TRBD2, is unchecked because there is no DNA. This CDR3 region has 15 residues. DNA for this receptor is not on file. Looked up from germline, CDR1 is SGHRS and CDR2 is YFSETQ. The CDR3 region is CASSSYSGRGYEQYF.

The rearrangement uses TRBV28 and TRBJ2-3; as DNA is missing, the TRBD2 call by TCRdb cannot be tested. This CDR3 comprises 17 residues. The DNA sequence is not available. Germline V gene lookup returns CDR1 MDHEN and CDR2 SYDVKM. CDR3 amino acids: CASSLGTIGGLTDTQYF.

Frequency places this clone as medium-sized. This chain joins TRBV18 and TRBJ1-4; TCRdb names TRBD1, which stays unverified in the absence of DNA. CDR1 is KGHSH and CDR2 is LQKENI in the germline V gene. The CDR3 is 14 residues long. The DNA sequence is not available. CDR3 protein: CASSQGATNEKLFF.

The chain links TRBV20-1 to TRBJ1-1; the D call of TRBD1 rests on TCRdb alone, since no DNA is present to check it. Germline V gene lookup returns CDR1 DFQATT and CDR2 SNEGSKA (reference sequence). The CDR3 spans 11 residues. There is no recorded DNA. CDR3 region: CSARTVLEAFF.

The chain has TRBV23-1 and TRBJ1-1; TCRdb returns TRBD1, unconfirmable since there is no DNA. TRBV23-1 is given ORF status, its function remaining uncertain. This CDR3 is built from 18 residues. No DNA accompanies this entry. CDR3 amino acids: CASSQKHRGRKGNTEAFF.

The chain links TRBV7-9 to TRBJ1-2. This CDR3 is built from 13 residues. No DNA accompanies this entry. In germline, CDR1 is SEHNR, CDR2 FQNEAQ (reference sequence). CDR3 sequence: CASSSGTDYGYTF.

The chain couples TRBV10-3 to TRBJ1-1; TCRdb indicates TRBD1, and absent DNA this call remains unverified. This CDR3 comprises 12 residues. There is no recorded DNA. Germline CDR1 and CDR2: ENHRY and SYGVKD. The chain's CDR3 is CAIRQGGTEAFF.

The V gene is TRBV30, the J gene TRBJ2-7; TCRdb's D call, TRBD1, is unchecked because there is no DNA. Germline assignment: CDR1 GTSNPN and CDR2 SVGIG (reference sequence). The CDR3 is 15 amino acids. DNA for this receptor is not on file. The CDR3 is CACPRGGGTSYEQYF.

The chain joins TRBV19 to TRBJ2-1; TCRdb proposes TRBD1, but this gene call is untestable without DNA. The CDR3 loop spans 15 amino acids. Only the protein sequence is given. Germline assignment: CDR1 LNHDA and CDR2 SQIVND (reference sequence). The CDR3 loop is CASSILRAQGDEQFF.

The chain is built from TRBV7-7 and TRBJ2-7; TCRdb returns TRBD2, unconfirmable since there is no DNA. This CDR3 comprises 14 residues. Nucleotide data are not available. Germline V lookup: CDR1 SSHAT, CDR2 FNYEAQ (reference sequence). CDR3 protein: CASSLEPNSYEQYF.

The V call is TRBV28, the J call TRBJ2-6; the TCRdb D gene call, TRBD1, has no DNA to confirm it. This CDR3 is built from 19 residues. The DNA sequence is not available. CDR1 and CDR2 (germline): MDHEN, SYDVKM. This CDR3 reads CASSDLLQAKSSGANVLTF.

The chain links TRBV28 to TRBJ2-1; there is no DNA to check the TCRdb D call of TRBD2. This CDR3 has 12 amino acids. No DNA is given. Germline-derived CDR1 and CDR2 are MDHEN and SYDVKM. The CDR3 is CASSLSGSEQFF.

This chain uses TRBV6-5 with TRBJ1-1; TCRdb designates TRBD1, a call that cannot be tested without DNA. Germline V lookup: CDR1 MNHEY, CDR2 SVGAGI. This CDR3 spans 14 amino acids. No DNA has been recorded. CDR3 amino acids: CASSYTRANTEAFF.

This chain joins TRBV5-1 and TRBJ1-1; the TRBD1 assignment by TCRdb is unverifiable without DNA. In germline, CDR1 is SGHRS, CDR2 YFSETQ. The CDR3 sequence is 15 residues long. Nucleotide data are not available. Here the CDR3 reads CASSLGPTGGTEAFF.

The gene calls are TRBV19 and TRBJ2-1; TCRdb's D gene call, TRBD1, goes unchecked for lack of DNA. The CDR3 sequence is 13 residues long. No DNA is recorded. Germline CDR1 reads LNHDA; CDR2 reads SQIVND (reference sequence). The CDR3 region is CASSRTKGGEQFF.

V usage is TRBV28 and J usage is TRBJ2-7; the TRBD2 assignment by TCRdb is unverifiable without DNA. The CDR3 spans 15 residues. No DNA accompanies this entry. The germline gives CDR1 MDHEN, CDR2 SYDVKM. The chain's CDR3 is CASRLPGLAGYEQYF.

The V and J genes are TRBV5-5 and TRBJ1-1. The CDR3 totals 13 residues. No DNA accompanies this entry. From germline, CDR1 is SGHKS and CDR2 YYEKEE (reference sequence). This CDR3 reads CASSLVGRAEAFF.

The gene calls are TRBV7-9 and TRBJ2-5; the TCRdb call, TRBD1, lacks DNA for checking. The CDR3 is made up of 16 amino acids. There is no recorded DNA. CDR1 is SEHNR, CDR2 FQNEAQ, per germline (reference sequence). The CDR3 sequence is CASSLGTGDLGETQYF.

This clone is called medium-sized based on its frequency. The chain joins TRBV5-4 to TRBJ1-4; absent DNA, TCRdb's TRBD1 call cannot be checked. CDR3 size: 13 residues. The protein alone is recorded here. In germline, CDR1 is SGHNT, CDR2 YYREEE (reference sequence). CDR3 region: CASSRIGQGKLFF. Using reference TRBV5-4 and TRBJ1-4 for the parts outside the CDR3, the full variable domain is ETGVTQSPTHLIKTRGQQVTLRCSSQSGHNTVSWYQQALGQGPQFIFQYYREEENGRGNFPPRFSGLQFPNYSSELNVNALELDDSALYLCASSRIGQGKLFFGSGTQLSVL.

This chain uses TRBV7-9 with TRBJ1-1; TCRdb's D gene call, TRBD1, goes unchecked for lack of DNA. This CDR3 has 14 amino acids. The record lacks a DNA sequence. Looked up from germline, CDR1 is SEHNR and CDR2 is FQNEAQ (reference sequence). CDR3: CASSLGDRGTEAFF.

V gene TRBV10-3 combines with J gene TRBJ1-5; lacking DNA, the TRBD1 call made by TCRdb goes unchecked. This CDR3 is 14 amino acids long. The nucleotide record is missing. Germline CDR1 ENHRY, CDR2 SYGVKD. CDR3 region: CAISEVRAYQPQHF.

The chain couples TRBV18 to TRBJ1-1; TCRdb's D call of TRBD1 is untestable without DNA. The length of the CDR3 is 12 residues. No DNA is given. Germline V CDR1 and CDR2: KGHSH, LQKENI. This CDR3 reads CASSLQGTEAFF.

The chain uses TRBV5-4 and TRBJ1-1; TCRdb selects TRBD1, and the lack of DNA leaves this call unchecked. The CDR3 is 15 residues long. No DNA accompanies this entry. Germline-derived CDR1 and CDR2 are SGHNT and YYREEE (reference sequence). The CDR3 region is CASSPDPTGNTEAFF.

CDR3 residues: CASSLWGLMSAFF. The genes are TRBV28 and TRBJ1-1. Germline CDR1 is MDHEN and CDR2 is SYDVKM. This CDR3 comprises 13 residues. No DNA is given.